The 19 T cell receptor beta chains below come from one sample, sequenced in a study of blood T cell repertoires in COVID-19. This table comes from immunoSEQ multiplex PCR, and its TCRdb copy is limited to in-frame clones, with some not included. The data contain under 200,000 clones, roughly 90% of them seen just once; the ten biggest clones take up 6.5% to 8%. Input material: PBMCs or T cells enriched from blood (not recorded which). These receptor sequences come from a woman aged 50 to 60 who had recovered from COVID-19.

This chain uses TRBV7-9 with TRBJ1-6; D gene uncertain. The germline V gene encodes CDR1 SEHNR and CDR2 FQNEAQ (reference sequence). V gave up 2 bases and J gave up 8 bases, with 7 bases separating them. The CDR3 is made up of 13 amino acids. The CDR3, as DNA: TGTGCCAGCAGCTTACTATCTTATTCACCCCTCCACTTT. Amino acids: CASSLLSYSPLHF.

This chain links TRBV7-6 with TRBJ2-7; 8 bases map to TRBD1. Trimming at V came to 2 bases and at J to 4 bases, leaving 4 bases not matched to a gene. The germline V gene has CDR1 SGHVS and CDR2 FNYEAQ. This CDR3 is built from 14 residues. CDR3 residues: CASSLNNRGYEQYF. DNA for the CDR3: TGTGCCAGCAGCTTAAACAACAGGGGGTACGAGCAGTACTTC.

The gene calls are TRBV7-9 and TRBJ1-2, with 8 nucleotides matching TRBD1. This CDR3 spans 13 amino acids. Germline lookup yields CDR1 SEHNR and CDR2 FQNEAQ (reference sequence). V dropped 3 bases and J dropped 7; count of bases not matched to a gene: 4. For the CDR3, the DNA is TGTGCCAGCAGCTTGGACAGGGATAGTGGCTACACCTTC. This gives the protein CASSLDRDSGYTF.

This chain uses TRBV19 with TRBJ2-3, with a tentative D call TRBD1 (5 bases). Germline loops: CDR1 LNHDA, CDR2 SQIVND (reference sequence). Trimming took off 7 bases at V and 2 bases at J, with 7 bases between the two ends. The CDR3 runs 12 residues. CDR3 loop: CASTGFTDTQYF. In nucleotides, the CDR3 is TGTGCCAGTACAGGGTTCACAGATACGCAGTATTTT. Full variable domain (rest looked up from reference TRBV19 and TRBJ2-3): DGGITQSPKYLFRKEGQNVTLSCEQNLNHDAMYWYRQDPGQGLRLIYYSQIVNDFQKGDIAEGYSVSREKKESFPLTVTSAQKNPTAFYLCASTGFTDTQYFGPGTRLTVL.

This sequence joins TRBV10-3 and TRBJ2-3, with TRBD2 matching 7 bases. V lost 2 bases, J lost 5 bases, and 4 bases stayed unmatched. This CDR3 has 14 residues. Germline V gene sequence: CDR1 ENHRY, CDR2 SYGVKD. The CDR3 sequence is CAISEGRAVDTQYF. The CDR3 bases are TGTGCCATCAGTGAGGGGAGGGCAGTAGATACGCAGTATTTT.

This chain connects TRBV4-1 to TRBJ1-3; maybe TRBD1 (6 bases). The CDR3 covers 17 residues. CDR1 and CDR2 from the germline V gene are MGHRA and YSYEKL. V lost 4 bases and J lost 0, with 16 bases in between. CDR3 sequence (DNA): TGCGCCAGCAGCCCTTCGACAGGCCTCCTCTCTGGAAACACCATATATTTT. Its protein is CASSPSTGLLSGNTIYF.

The rearrangement uses TRBV7-3 and TRBJ2-1; TRBD1 agrees at 12 bases. The CDR3 is made up of 19 amino acids. CDR1 and CDR2 (germline): SGHTA, FQGTGA. J was trimmed by 3 bases and V by 5 bases; bases with no gene match: 14. As DNA, the CDR3 is TGTGCCAGCAGCCTTGCCAATTCCGGGACAGGGGGCTTCTACAATGAGCAGTTCTTC. It specifies CASSLANSGTGGFYNEQFF. The whole variable domain, remainder taken from reference TRBV7-3 and TRBJ2-1, is GAGVSQTPSNKVTEKGKYVELRCDPISGHTALYWYRQSLGQGPEFLIYFQGTGAADDSGLPNDRFFAVRPEGSVSTLKIQRTERGDSAVYLCASSLANSGTGGFYNEQFFGPGTRLTVL.

The chain is built from TRBV7-2 and TRBJ1-2; D is perhaps TRBD1 (6 bases). The germline CDR1 and CDR2 sequences are SGHTA and FQGNSA. V gave up 3 bases and J gave up 5 bases, with 10 bases separating them. There are 13 residues in the CDR3. CDR3 amino acids: CASSFTGSYGYTF. The CDR3 DNA sequence: TGTGCCAGCAGCTTTACAGGGAGTTATGGCTACACCTTC.

The V and J genes are TRBV6-5 and TRBJ1-1, with no clear D. V lost 1 base and J 1 base, leaving 4 bases between the germline ends. The CDR3 consists of 13 residues. Germline V gene lookup returns CDR1 MNHEY and CDR2 SVGAGI. CDR3 nucleotides: TGTGCCAGCAGTTACTTACAGAACACTGAAGCTTTCTTT. Residues: CASSYLQNTEAFF.

The chain combines TRBV6-2 or TRBV6-3 with TRBJ1-2, with D hard to call. V was cut by 5 bases and J by 6 bases, with 10 bases left in between. Germline V gene lookup returns CDR1 MNHEY and CDR2 SVGEGT. The CDR3 contains 12 residues. CDR3 residues: CASSPWAHGYTF. CDR3 in DNA: TGTGCCAGCAGTCCGTGGGCCCATGGCTACACCTTC.

The rearrangement links TRBV18 to TRBJ1-5, with 8 bases that match TRBD1. V lost 3 bases and J lost 5; bases outside the gene matches: 6. Germline V gives CDR1 KGHSH, CDR2 LQKENI. This CDR3 spans 15 amino acids. CDR3 nucleotide sequence: TGTGCCAGCTCACCGGAAAGGGACAGGCATCAGCCCCAGCATTTT. Protein product: CASSPERDRHQPQHF.

This clone was seen more than once but under ten times. This chain connects TRBV11-2 to TRBJ1-1; D is possibly TRBD1 (6 bases). Trimming left V 7 bases short and J 2 bases short, with 14 bases between. This CDR3 has 14 residues. The germline V gene encodes CDR1 SGHAT and CDR2 FQNNGV. In DNA, the CDR3 is TGTGCCAGCAAGACCCACAGGGACAACACTGAAGCTTTCTTT. This codes for CASKTHRDNTEAFF.

CDR3 protein: CASSNRAGAPDTQYF. The CDR3 DNA follows: TGTGCCAGTAGTAACCGAGCGGGGGCCCCAGATACGCAGTATTTT. The genes are TRBV19 and TRBJ2-3; 8 nucleotides match TRBD2. The length of the CDR3 is 15 residues. Germline lookup yields CDR1 LNHDA and CDR2 SQIVND (reference sequence). Germline trimming cut 4 bases from V and 4 bases from J; bases unmatched to any gene: 7.

This chain joins TRBV11-3 and TRBJ1-1; 7 bases line up with TRBD1. Per germline, CDR1 SGHNT and CDR2 YENEEA. Trimming cost V 5 bases and J 6 bases; bases outside gene matches: 9. The CDR3 covers 14 residues. This CDR3 is CASSPRGARSEAFF. The CDR3 bases are TGTGCCAGCAGCCCCAGGGGGGCGAGATCTGAAGCTTTCTTT.

This clone appeared once. The chain recombines TRBV27 with TRBJ1-6; TRBD1 matches 9 bases. With V trimmed by 5 bases and J by 9 bases, 5 bases remained unmatched. The CDR3 has 14 residues. CDR1 and CDR2 (germline): MNHEY, SMNVEV (reference sequence). The DNA of the CDR3 is TGTGCCAGCAGTCCGGGGACAGGGAGTTCACCCCTCCACTTT. Translating gives CASSPGTGSSPLHF.

V is TRBV5-1 and J is TRBJ2-5, with no clear D. Germline CDR1 and CDR2: SGHRS and YFSETQ. The V gene lost 0 bases and the J gene lost 5 bases, with 17 bases spanning the gap. The CDR3 spans 16 residues. The CDR3 nucleotides are TGCGCCAGCAGCTTGGGCGTTCAGGTCAGGTTGGAGACCCAGTACTTC. Its translation is CASSLGVQVRLETQYF.

About this clone itself: The DNA is omitted, as the CDR3 cannot be located on it reliably, and the CDR3 follows TCRdb's listing. The chain couples TRBV30 to TRBJ1-1; TRBD1 is taken as the D call from the table, unchecked against the DNA. Counting both end residues, the CDR3 totals 12 amino acids. Germline loops: CDR1 GTSNPN, CDR2 SVGIG (reference sequence). The CDR3 here is CAWSKWGQGSFF.

This sequence joins TRBV7-2 and TRBJ2-1; 8 bases are a match to TRBD2. V gave up 2 bases and J gave up 1 base; unmatched junction bases: 7. Per the germline V gene, CDR1 is SGHTA and CDR2 is FQGNSA. The CDR3 spans 17 residues. As DNA, the CDR3 is TGTGCCAGCAGCTTAAGCTATAGCGGGGTGTCCTACAATGAGCAGTTCTTC. This encodes CASSLSYSGVSYNEQFF.

V gene TRBV10-3 combines with J gene TRBJ2-2, with no clear D. The CDR3 loop spans 13 amino acids. Germline CDR1 ENHRY, CDR2 SYGVKD. The ends were cut back, 11 bases at V and 4 bases at J, with 14 bases in the middle. CDR3 sequence: CAVGSVRTGELFF. The CDR3, as DNA: TGTGCCGTCGGAAGCGTACGCACCGGGGAGCTGTTTTTT.